The rows below give T cell receptor beta chains drawn from one sample of a study of blood T cells in healthy people across ages. TCRdb fed the 5' RACE reads into MiXCR, producing one record per CDR3 protein. Of about 1.5 million distinct CDR3 sequences in the sample, approximately 42% were seen once. The sample was blood. These receptors originate from a woman under 30 in good health. Both conserved end residues are part of each CDR3. The D gene is left open where the match is weak. Rows give clone size only sometimes, using once, few, many, or a class for an expanded clone.

clone size	V gene	D gene	J gene	CDR3 protein	CDR3 DNA
-	TRBV12-3/TRBV12-4	TRBD2	TRBJ2-7	CASREAGASYEQYF	TGTGCCAGCAGGGAAGCGGGAGCCTCCTACGAGCAGTACTTC
-	TRBV4-3	TRBD1	TRBJ2-4	CASSQQQGFENIQYF	TGCGCCAGCAGCCAACAACAGGGGTTCGAAAACATTCAGTACTTC
-	TRBV7-9	-	TRBJ2-3	CASSLGERAQYF	TGTGCCAGCAGCTTAGGGGAGCGGGCGCAGTATTTT
-	TRBV7-6	-	TRBJ1-5	CASSLDGFEPQHF	TGTGCCAGCAGCTTGGACGGCTTTGAGCCCCAGCATTTT
-	TRBV7-8	TRBD2	TRBJ2-3	CASHALAGGSADTQYF	TGTGCCAGTCACGCCCTAGCGGGGGGGTCCGCAGATACGCAGTATTTT
few	TRBV30	TRBD2	TRBJ2-7	CAWRLAGVEQYF	TGTGCCTGGAGGTTAGCGGGAGTCGAGCAGTACTTC
many	TRBV20-1	-	TRBJ2-1	CSASPTYSSYNEQFF	TGCAGTGCTAGTCCTACTTATAGCTCCTACAATGAGCAGTTCTTC
few	TRBV7-9	-	TRBJ2-7	CASRPTSNPYEQYF	TGTGCCAGCAGACCGACATCAAACCCCTACGAGCAGTACTTC
-	TRBV6-5	TRBD2	TRBJ2-1	CASSHTGTSGRGYNEQFF	TGTGCCAGCAGTCACACCGGGACTAGCGGAAGGGGTTACAATGAGCAGTTCTTC
-	TRBV3-1	TRBD2	TRBJ2-1	CASSQDPLAGGAGFF	TGTGCCAGCAGCCAAGATCCACTAGCGGGAGGGGCTGGGTTCTTC
-	TRBV3-1	-	TRBJ2-7	CASSQAGTAGDQYF	TGTGCCAGCAGCCAGGCCGGGACTGCCGGGGACCAGTACTTC
-	TRBV20-1	-	TRBJ1-5	CSATKGHQPQHF	TGCAGTGCAACAAAGGGACATCAGCCCCAGCATTTT
-	TRBV6-5	TRBD1	TRBJ1-5	CASRKGDRGSNQPQHF	TGTGCCAGCAGGAAAGGAGACAGGGGAAGCAATCAGCCCCAGCATTTT
few	TRBV20-1	-	TRBJ2-1	CSAYWGSYNEQFF	TGCAGTGCTTACTGGGGGTCCTACAATGAGCAGTTCTTC
-	TRBV14	-	TRBJ1-1	CASSEQGDAEAFF	TGTGCCAGCAGCGAGCAGGGAGACGCTGAAGCTTTCTTT
-	TRBV11-2	-	TRBJ2-1	CASSLFLRGSSYNEQFF	TGTGCCAGCAGCTTATTTTTACGGGGGAGCTCCTACAATGAGCAGTTCTTC
-	TRBV12-3/TRBV12-4	TRBD2	TRBJ2-1	CASSTRSGGAVAEQFF	TGTGCCAGCAGTACACGTAGCGGGGGGGCGGTTGCTGAGCAGTTCTTC
few	TRBV5-8	-	TRBJ1-1	CASSSEAANTEAFF	TGTGCCAGCAGCTCCGAGGCAGCGAACACTGAAGCTTTCTTT
-	TRBV7-9	-	TRBJ1-6	CASSPLQPDSYNSPLHF	TGTGCCAGCAGCCCATTACAGCCTGACTCCTATAATTCACCCCTCCACTTT
-	TRBV29-1	-	TRBJ1-5	CSVVWGRDQPQHF	TGCAGCGTTGTATGGGGCAGGGATCAGCCCCAGCATTTT
-	TRBV3-1	-	TRBJ1-2	CASSQDAQGYGYTF	TGTGCCAGCAGCCAAGATGCGCAGGGCTATGGCTACACCTTC
-	TRBV5-1	TRBD1	TRBJ1-2	CASSSTAATGGRDGYTF	TGCGCCAGCAGCTCCACAGCGGCAACAGGGGGCAGGGATGGCTACACCTTC
-	TRBV6-5	-	TRBJ1-4	CVSRRRRGEKLFF	TGTGTCAGCAGACGGCGGAGGGGTGAAAAACTGTTTTTT
few	TRBV12-3/TRBV12-4	TRBD1	TRBJ2-7	CASSSGQGAAYEQYF	TGTGCCAGCAGTTCGGGACAGGGGGCGGCCTACGAGCAGTACTTC
-	TRBV6-6	-	TRBJ1-4	CASSYLQSTNEKLFF	TGTGCCAGCAGTTACTTACAGTCGACTAATGAAAAACTGTTTTTT
-	TRBV9	-	TRBJ2-1	CASSVVPGNYNEQFF	TGTGCCAGCAGCGTAGTACCGGGAAATTACAATGAGCAGTTCTTC
few	TRBV27	-	TRBJ2-3	CASHKIAAPTDTQYF	TGTGCCAGCCATAAGATAGCGGCCCCCACAGATACGCAGTATTTT
-	TRBV5-1	TRBD2	TRBJ2-3	CASSLWSSGGAGGADTQYF	TGCGCCAGCAGCTTGTGGTCTAGCGGGGGGGCTGGGGGAGCAGATACGCAGTATTTT
-	TRBV3-1	TRBD2	TRBJ2-1	CASSQGASGYNEQFF	TGTGCCAGCAGCCAAGGGGCTAGCGGGTACAATGAGCAGTTCTTC
-	TRBV20-1	-	TRBJ2-7	CSARDFLGRGSYEQYF	TGCAGTGCTAGAGACTTCTTGGGCAGGGGCTCCTACGAGCAGTACTTC
-	TRBV20-1	-	TRBJ1-5	CSARGLNGNQPQHF	TGCAGTGCCCGGGGACTTAATGGCAATCAGCCCCAGCATTTT